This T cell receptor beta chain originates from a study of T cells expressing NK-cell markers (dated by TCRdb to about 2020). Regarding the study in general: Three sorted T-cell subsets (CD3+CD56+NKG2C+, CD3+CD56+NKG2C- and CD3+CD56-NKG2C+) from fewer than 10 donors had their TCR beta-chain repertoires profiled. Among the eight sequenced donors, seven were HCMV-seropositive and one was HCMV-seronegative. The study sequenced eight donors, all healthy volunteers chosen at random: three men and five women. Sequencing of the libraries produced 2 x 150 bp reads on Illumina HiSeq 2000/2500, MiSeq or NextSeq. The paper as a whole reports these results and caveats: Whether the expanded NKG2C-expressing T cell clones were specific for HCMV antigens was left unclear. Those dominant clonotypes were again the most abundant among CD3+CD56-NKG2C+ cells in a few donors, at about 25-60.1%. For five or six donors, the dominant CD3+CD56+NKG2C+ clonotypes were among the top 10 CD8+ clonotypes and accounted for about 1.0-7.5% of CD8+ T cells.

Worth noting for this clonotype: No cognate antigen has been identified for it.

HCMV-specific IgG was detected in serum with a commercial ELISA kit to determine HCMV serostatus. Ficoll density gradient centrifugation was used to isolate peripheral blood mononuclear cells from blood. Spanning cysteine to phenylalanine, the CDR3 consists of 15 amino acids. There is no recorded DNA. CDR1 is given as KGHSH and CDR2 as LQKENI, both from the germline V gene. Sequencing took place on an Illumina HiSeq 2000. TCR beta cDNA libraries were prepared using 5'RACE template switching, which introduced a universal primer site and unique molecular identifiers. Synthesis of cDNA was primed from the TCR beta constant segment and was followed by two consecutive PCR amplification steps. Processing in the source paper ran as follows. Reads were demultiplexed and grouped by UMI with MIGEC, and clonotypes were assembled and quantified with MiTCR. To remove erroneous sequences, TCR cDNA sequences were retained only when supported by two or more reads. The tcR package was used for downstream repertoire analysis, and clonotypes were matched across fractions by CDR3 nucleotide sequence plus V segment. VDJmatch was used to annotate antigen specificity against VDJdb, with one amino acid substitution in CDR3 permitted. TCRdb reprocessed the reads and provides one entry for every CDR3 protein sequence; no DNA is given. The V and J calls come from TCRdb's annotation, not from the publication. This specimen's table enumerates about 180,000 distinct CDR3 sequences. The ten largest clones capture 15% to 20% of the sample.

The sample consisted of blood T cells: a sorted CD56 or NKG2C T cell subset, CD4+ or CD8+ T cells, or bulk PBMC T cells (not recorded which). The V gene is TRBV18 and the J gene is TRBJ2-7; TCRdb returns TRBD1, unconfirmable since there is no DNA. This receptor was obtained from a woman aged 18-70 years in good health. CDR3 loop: CASSPMADTTYEQYF.